The 27 T cell receptor beta chains presented below share a single source sample, sequenced in a study of T cell responses to AZD1222 COVID-19 vaccine. Generated by immunoSEQ multiplex PCR, the TCRdb table keeps only in-frame clones and is missing some. Of about 97,000 clones detected, around nine tenths appear once; the ten largest clones hold 1% to 1.5%. Material: peripheral blood, obtained on day 0 of AZD1222 vaccination. The receptors here all came from an adult in good health.

The rearrangement joins TRBV5-6 to TRBJ1-1; TRBD1 matches 9 bases. The CDR3 is made up of 14 amino acids. Germline CDR1 and CDR2: SGHDT and YYEEEE. V lost 4 bases, J lost 1 base, and 2 bases stayed unmatched. The CDR3 sequence is CASSRQGGNTEAFF. The DNA for the CDR3 is TGTGCCAGCAGCCGACAGGGGGGGAACACTGAAGCTTTCTTT.

The CDR3 loop reads CASSESTSGTNTGELFF. In DNA, the CDR3 is TGTGCCAGCAGTGAGTCGACTAGCGGGACTAACACCGGGGAGCTGTTTTTT. This chain uses TRBV6-4 with TRBJ2-2, with 11 bases fitting TRBD2. The CDR3 consists of 17 residues. V trimming: 3 bases; J trimming: 2 bases; junction bases outside the gene matches: 5. Per germline, CDR1 MRHNA and CDR2 SNTAGT.

The rearrangement links TRBV5-1 to TRBJ2-3; the match to TRBD2 covers 11 bases. Germline-derived CDR1 and CDR2 are SGHRS and YFSETQ. Unmatched junction bases numbered 12, after V lost 5 bases and J lost 1 base. The CDR3 runs 18 residues. The CDR3 coding sequence is TGCGCCAGCAGACCGACTAGCGGGACTCCAACAGGCACAGATACGCAGTATTTT. It codes for CASRPTSGTPTGTDTQYF.

The count of this clone is one. V is TRBV15 and J is TRBJ1-5; TRBD1 matches at 9 bases. V was clipped by 2 bases and J by 9 bases; unmatched bases: 11. The CDR3 spans 16 residues. Germline CDR1 is LNHNV and CDR2 is YYDKDF (reference sequence). Written as DNA, the CDR3 is TGTGCCACCAGCAGACTAACCGGGACAGGGTATCCGCCCCAGCATTTT. This sequence encodes CATSRLTGTGYPPQHF.

The chain combines TRBV5-4 with TRBJ2-7, with 10 bases lining up with TRBD2. J lost 0 bases, V lost 4 bases, and 7 bases had no gene match. The CDR3 extends over 16 amino acids. CDR1 and CDR2 from the germline V gene are SGHNT and YYREEE (reference sequence). DNA of the CDR3: TGTGCCAGCAGCCCCGGGACTAGCGCGAGCTCCTACGAGCAGTACTTC. It codes for CASSPGTSASSYEQYF.

The chain carries TRBV7-2 and TRBJ2-3, with a weak D call TRBD2 (6 bases). The CDR3 has 15 residues. V lost 1 base, J lost 3 bases, and 11 bases lay in between. Germline CDR1 and CDR2: SGHTA and FQGNSA. The CDR3: CASSLVSGVTDTQYF. The DNA of the CDR3 is TGTGCCAGCAGCTTAGTTTCGGGGGTGACAGATACGCAGTATTTT.

This chain uses TRBV3-1 (or the pseudogene TRBV3-2) with TRBJ1-4; D remains ambiguous. V shed 2 bases and J shed 8 bases, with 6 bases lying between them. The CDR3 has 12 residues. From germline, CDR1 is LGHDT and CDR2 YNNKEL (reference sequence). CDR3 in DNA: TGTGCCAGCAGCCAAAGGGAGGAAAAACTGTTTTTT. Amino acid sequence: CASSQREEKLFF.

The rearrangement links TRBV10-3 to TRBJ2-5; 7 nucleotides align to TRBD1. V lost 3 bases and J lost 5; bases outside the gene matches: 3. The CDR3 totals 13 residues. CDR1 is ENHRY and CDR2 is SYGVKD in the germline V gene. DNA for the CDR3: TGTGCCATCAGTGATTACAGGGGCGAGACCCAGTACTTC. Protein product: CAISDYRGETQYF.

J is TRBJ1-5 and V is TRBV28; 10 bases fit TRBD1. CDR1 MDHEN and CDR2 SYDVKM come from the germline V gene. The CDR3 sequence is 15 residues long. Unmatched junction bases numbered 3, after V lost 5 bases and J lost 2 bases. DNA for the CDR3: TGTGCCAGCAGTGGGGACAGGGGAGGCAATCAGCCCCAGCATTTT. This encodes CASSGDRGGNQPQHF.

This clone appeared a single time. J is TRBJ1-4 and V is TRBV30; D remains unclear. CDR1 is GTSNPN, CDR2 SVGIG, per germline (reference sequence). The CDR3 covers 13 residues. Trimming removed 1 base from V and 3 bases from J, with 6 bases in between. CDR3 nucleotide sequence: TGTGCCTGGAGTGGGAGGGCTAATGAAAAACTGTTTTTT. It is translated as CAWSGRANEKLFF.

The rearrangement links TRBV5-4 to TRBJ1-4; 11 bases fit TRBD1. The CDR3 is 17 amino acids. With 0 bases clipped from V and 7 bases from J, the junction kept 8 bases outside the gene matches. Looked up from germline, CDR1 is SGHNT and CDR2 is YYREEE (reference sequence). The CDR3 region is CASSLDGTGGGTEKLFF. The CDR3 region has the DNA TGTGCCAGCAGCTTGGATGGGACAGGGGGTGGAACTGAAAAACTGTTTTTT. Looking up the rest from reference TRBV5-4 and TRBJ1-4 gives the full variable domain: ETGVTQSPTHLIKTRGQQVTLRCSSQSGHNTVSWYQQALGQGPQFIFQYYREEENGRGNFPPRFSGLQFPNYSSELNVNALELDDSALYLCASSLDGTGGGTEKLFFGSGTQLSVL.

Worth noting for this clone: Other DNA sequences within the sample encode an identical CDR3. The chain employs TRBV5-1 and TRBJ2-5; D is uncertain. The V end was cut by 0 bases, the J end by 5 bases, with 8 bases between. This CDR3 region has 13 residues. From germline, CDR1 is SGHRS and CDR2 YFSETQ. The CDR3 DNA follows: TGCGCCAGCAGCTTGGGGGGAATGGAGACCCAGTACTTC. This encodes CASSLGGMETQYF. Complete variable domain (other parts from reference TRBV5-1 and TRBJ2-5): KAGVTQTPRYLIKTRGQQVTLSCSPISGHRSVSWYQQTPGQGLQFLFEYFSETQRNKGNFPGRFSGRQFSNSRSEMNVSTLELGDSALYLCASSLGGMETQYFGPGTRLLVL.

For the CDR3, the DNA is TGTGCCAGCAGCTATGAATCGGGCGAGCAGTTCTTC. Amino acids: CASSYESGEQFF. The V gene is TRBV7-9, the J gene TRBJ2-1; D call uncertain. The CDR3 consists of 12 residues. V shed 4 bases and J shed 10 bases, with 11 bases lying between them. CDR1 and CDR2 from the germline V gene are SEHNR and FQNEAQ (reference sequence).

This sequence joins TRBV12-3 or TRBV12-4 and TRBJ1-2, with D possibly being TRBD1 (5 bases). Trimming stripped 1 base from V and 5 bases from J, with 8 bases between. The CDR3 contains 13 residues. The CDR3 loop reads CASSLVGTYGYTF. The CDR3 nucleotides are TGTGCCAGCAGTTTAGTCGGGACTTATGGCTACACCTTC.

The chain links TRBV3-1 (or the pseudogene TRBV3-2) to TRBJ2-3; 9 bases are a match to TRBD1. The V gene's germline CDR1 is LGHDT and CDR2 YNNKEL (reference sequence). The length of the CDR3 is 16 residues. The ends lost 4 bases at V and 4 bases at J; junction bases unmatched: 9. The CDR3 DNA follows: TGTGCCAGCAGCCGACTACAGGGGGCATTTTCAGATACGCAGTATTTT. Translation gives CASSRLQGAFSDTQYF.

The chain couples TRBV12-1 to TRBJ1-1. TRBV12-1 represents a pseudogene. This CDR3 has 17 amino acids. In nucleotides, the CDR3 is TGTGCCAGCAGCTTTGATAGCGGGACAGACATGAACACTGAAGCTTTCTTT. As protein: CASSFDSGTDMNTEAFF.

The V and J genes are TRBV10-3 and TRBJ2-1, with 7 bases that match TRBD2. Germline CDR1 reads ENHRY; CDR2 reads SYGVKD. The CDR3 is made up of 15 amino acids. The V segment lost 6 bases and the J segment 7 bases; nucleotides outside the gene matches: 12. CDR3 sequence (DNA): TGTGCCATCAGGGGATCGGGGGGAGGCGAGAATGAGCAGTTCTTC. It translates to CAIRGSGGGENEQFF.

The gene calls are TRBV5-1 and TRBJ2-3; 10 positions agree with TRBD1. This CDR3 has 17 amino acids. Looked up from germline, CDR1 is SGHRS and CDR2 is YFSETQ. V was clipped by 5 bases and J by 4 bases; unmatched bases: 13. CDR3 residues: CASRGIRDRGVADTQYF. The CDR3 coding sequence is TGCGCCAGCAGAGGAATCCGGGACAGGGGTGTTGCAGATACGCAGTATTTT.

This chain links TRBV5-6 with TRBJ1-1, with TRBD1 identical over 7 bases. Germline V gives CDR1 SGHDT, CDR2 YYEEEE. This CDR3 region has 14 residues. With V trimmed by 3 bases and J by 6 bases, 8 bases remained unmatched. This chain's CDR3 is CASSSYDRAPEAFF. The CDR3 coding sequence is TGTGCCAGCAGCTCCTATGACAGGGCCCCTGAAGCTTTCTTT.

The table lists this clone with a few counts. The chain carries TRBV3-1 (or the pseudogene TRBV3-2) and TRBJ2-5; 10 bases line up with TRBD2. CDR3 length: 15 amino acids. Trimming removed 7 bases from V and 5 bases from J; junction bases left unmatched: 10. Germline V gene sequence: CDR1 LGHDT, CDR2 YNNKEL (reference sequence). This chain's CDR3 is CASTIAGGDSETQYF. CDR3 DNA sequence: TGTGCCAGCACCATAGCGGGGGGCGACTCGGAGACCCAGTACTTC.

This clone has only one observation. This rearrangement joins TRBV5-1 to TRBJ1-2; D is perhaps TRBD1 (5 bases). V gave up 4 bases and J gave up 3 bases, with 13 bases separating them. The CDR3 is 14 amino acids. Germline assignment: CDR1 SGHRS and CDR2 YFSETQ. CDR3 sequence (DNA): TGCGCCAGCAGCCCCTATCAAGGGGACTATGGCTACACCTTC. As protein: CASSPYQGDYGYTF.

This rearrangement joins TRBV5-6 to TRBJ1-1; D is undetermined. The germline V gene has CDR1 SGHDT and CDR2 YYEEEE. The CDR3 has 14 residues. V lost 0 bases and J lost 0, with 6 bases in between. The CDR3 DNA reads TGTGCCAGCAGCTTGGGGCAGATGAACACTGAAGCTTTCTTT. It codes for CASSLGQMNTEAFF.

This chain connects TRBV27 to TRBJ1-1, with TRBD1 as a possible D gene (5 bases). V shed 1 base and J shed 5 bases, with 8 bases lying between them. The CDR3 has 13 residues. Per the germline V gene, CDR1 is MNHEY and CDR2 is SMNVEV (reference sequence). CDR3: CASSLYEGTEAFF. CDR3 sequence (DNA): TGTGCCAGCAGTTTATATGAGGGGACTGAAGCTTTCTTT.

The chain couples TRBV6-1 to TRBJ2-7; 7 positions match TRBD1. Germline CDR1 is MNHNS and CDR2 is SASEGT. The CDR3 length is 14 residues. Losses at the gene ends were 1 base for V and 2 bases for J; bases not matched to a gene: 2. The CDR3 DNA reads as TGTGCCAGCAGTGAAGGGGGGACAGCCTACGAGCAGTACTTC. Its translation is CASSEGGTAYEQYF.

The genes are TRBV9 and TRBJ2-7, with a possible D match to TRBD1 (6 bases). With 0 bases removed from V and 3 bases from J, the gap between germline ends came to 13 bases. Germline V gene lookup returns CDR1 SGDLS and CDR2 YYNGEE. The CDR3 contains 15 residues. The CDR3 sequence: CASSVGGQGIYEQYF. The CDR3 nucleotides read TGTGCCAGCAGCGTAGGGGGGCAGGGCATCTACGAGCAGTACTTC.

CDR3 bases: TGTGCCAGCAGACCCGACGTACCCGATACGCAGTATTTT. This sequence encodes CASRPDVPDTQYF. V usage is TRBV12-3 or TRBV12-4 and J usage is TRBJ2-3; no clear D gene. Trimming cost V 6 bases and J 6 bases, with 13 bases left between them. The CDR3 consists of 13 residues.

This chain uses TRBV21-1 with TRBJ1-2; the table's D call TRBD1 went unverified against the DNA. TRBV21-1 is reported as a pseudogene. This CDR3 comprises 14 residues. In DNA form, the CDR3 reads TGTGCCAGCGACGAGAGTACAGGGGGATATGGCTACACCTTC. Its translation: CASDESTGGYGYTF.